A single sample is the source of the 27 T cell receptor beta chains below, sequenced in a study of blood T cell repertoires in COVID-19. Repertoires were generated with immunoSEQ multiplex PCR, while TCRdb's copy carries only in-frame clones and drops some. There are about 310,000 clones in the sample; approximately 88% occur only once, and 8% to 9.5% lies in the top ten. What was sequenced was PBMCs or T cells enriched from blood (not recorded which). Receptor source: a woman aged 18-29 years who had recovered from COVID-19.

The rearrangement joins TRBV28 to TRBJ1-2, with D unclear. The germline V gene encodes CDR1 MDHEN and CDR2 SYDVKM. V was pared by 6 bases and J by 4 bases, with 12 bases between. This CDR3 is 13 amino acids long. CDR3 region: CASSQASLYGYTF. The DNA for the CDR3 is TGTGCCAGCAGCCAGGCCTCTCTCTATGGCTACACCTTC.

This rearrangement joins TRBV7-2 to TRBJ2-5; 8 bases fit TRBD1. J lost 5 bases, V lost 0 bases, and 8 bases had no gene match. CDR3 size: 16 residues. Germline loops: CDR1 SGHTA, CDR2 FQGNSA. CDR3 loop: CASSLARSRGPETQYF. As DNA, the CDR3 is TGTGCCAGCAGCTTAGCGAGGAGCAGGGGGCCCGAGACCCAGTACTTC. The full variable domain, rest sourced from reference TRBV7-2 and TRBJ2-5, is GAGVSQSPSNKVTEKGKDVELRCDPISGHTALYWYRQSLGQGLEFLIYFQGNSAPDKSGLPSDRFSAERTGGSVSTLTIQRTQQEDSAVYLCASSLARSRGPETQYFGPGTRLLVL.

This clone was observed a few times. V and J are TRBV5-1 and TRBJ1-1, with 8 positions matching TRBD1. This CDR3 comprises 16 residues. Trimming cost V 4 bases and J 11 bases; bases outside gene matches: 19. Germline V gives CDR1 SGHRS, CDR2 YFSETQ. CDR3 residues: CASSPIDRGRAERAFF. As DNA, the CDR3 is TGCGCCAGCAGCCCCATCGACAGGGGCCGGGCGGAACGGGCTTTCTTT.

The genes are TRBV6-6 and TRBJ1-5; D is ambiguous. Germline CDR1 reads MNHNY; CDR2 reads SVGAGI (reference sequence). The CDR3 runs to 15 residues. The ends were cut back, 3 bases at V and 2 bases at J, with 11 bases in the middle. The DNA for the CDR3 is TGTGCCAGCAGTTATTACGGGGATGGCAATCAGCCCCAGCATTTT. Translation: CASSYYGDGNQPQHF.

V gene TRBV20-1 combines with J gene TRBJ2-1; 9 positions agree with TRBD2. V dropped 3 bases and J dropped 6; count of bases not matched to a gene: 9. This CDR3 is built from 15 residues. Germline V gene data show CDR1 as DFQATT and CDR2 as SNEGSKA (reference sequence). CDR3 protein: CSASSASGMLNEQFF. In DNA, the CDR3 is TGCAGTGCTAGTAGTGCTAGCGGGATGCTCAATGAGCAGTTCTTC.

This rearrangement joins TRBV3-1 (or the pseudogene TRBV3-2) to TRBJ2-1; D perhaps matches TRBD2 (5 bases). The ends were cut back, 0 bases at V and 8 bases at J, with 11 bases in the middle. This CDR3 spans 14 amino acids. Germline loops: CDR1 LGHDT, CDR2 YNNKEL (reference sequence). This CDR3 is CASSQDLGMDEQFF. CDR3 DNA: TGTGCCAGCAGCCAAGATCTCGGGATGGATGAGCAGTTCTTC.

The chain employs TRBV5-1 and TRBJ1-1; TRBD1 agrees at 8 bases. Germline V CDR1 and CDR2: SGHRS, YFSETQ. This CDR3 region has 15 residues. Unmatched junction bases numbered 5, after V lost 3 bases and J lost 1 base. In DNA form, the CDR3 reads TGCGCCAGCAGCTGGGGAACAGGGGGGAACACTGAAGCTTTCTTT. This sequence encodes CASSWGTGGNTEAFF.

The V gene is TRBV7-2, the J gene TRBJ1-2, with 8 bases identical to TRBD1. Trimming took 5 bases from V and 4 from J; bases not matched to a gene: 9. This CDR3 is built from 15 residues. Germline CDR1 SGHTA, CDR2 FQGNSA. CDR3 DNA: TGTGCCAGCAGCGCGGGACAGGCCTGGAGCTATGGCTACACCTTC. It specifies CASSAGQAWSYGYTF.

The J gene is TRBJ2-1, the V gene TRBV2; 10 bases map to TRBD2. Losses at the gene ends were 6 bases for V and 3 bases for J; bases not matched to a gene: 8. CDR1 and CDR2 (germline): SNHLY, FYNNEI. The CDR3 sequence is 16 residues long. The DNA of the CDR3 is TGTGCCAGCAGCCCTATCCTAGCGGGGGACTACAATGAGCAGTTCTTC. This sequence encodes CASSPILAGDYNEQFF.

The genes are TRBV6-2 or TRBV6-3 and TRBJ1-3; tentatively, D is TRBD1 (6 bases). The CDR3 has 16 amino acids. CDR1 MNHEY and CDR2 SVGEGT come from the germline V gene. Trimming cost V 0 bases and J 0 bases, with 9 bases left between them. The CDR3 here is CASSYSTGPSGNTIYF. The CDR3 coding sequence is TGTGCCAGCAGTTACTCGACAGGCCCCTCTGGAAACACCATATATTTT.

The rearrangement uses TRBV6-5 and TRBJ2-4; a possible D gene is TRBD1 (7 bases). The CDR3 has 14 residues. Germline assignment: CDR1 MNHEY and CDR2 SVGAGI. V lost 6 bases to trimming and J lost 3 bases, with 12 bases between them. In DNA, the CDR3 is TGTGCCAGCAGCCGCGGGGACAGCAAAAACATTCAGTACTTC. As protein: CASSRGDSKNIQYF.

This chain uses TRBV4-3 with TRBJ2-7; weak D call: TRBD1 (6 bases). The germline V gene encodes CDR1 LGHNA and CDR2 YSLEER. The germline V and J ends were trimmed by 0 bases and 5 bases, with 11 bases remaining between them. The CDR3 contains 14 residues. CDR3 coding DNA: TGCGCCAGCAGCCAAGAAATACAGGGCAACGAGCAGTACTTC. It codes for CASSQEIQGNEQYF.

The chain employs TRBV9 and TRBJ1-1; tentatively, D is TRBD1 (6 bases). The CDR3 has 13 amino acids. The V gene lost 3 bases and the J gene lost 8 bases, with 14 bases spanning the gap. From germline, CDR1 is SGDLS and CDR2 YYNGEE. The CDR3 is CASSGHRAGEAFF. CDR3 bases: TGTGCCAGCAGCGGTCACAGGGCAGGAGAAGCTTTCTTT.

The V call is TRBV4-1, the J call TRBJ2-3; the match to TRBD2 covers 12 bases. Germline V gives CDR1 MGHRA, CDR2 YSYEKL. The CDR3 sequence is 19 residues long. J gave up 5 bases and V 3 bases, and 15 bases lay outside the gene matches. CDR3 protein: CASSQPKQRLAGAQDTQYF. In DNA, the CDR3 is TGCGCCAGCAGCCAGCCGAAGCAACGACTAGCGGGGGCCCAAGATACGCAGTATTTT.

This clone showed up just once. The gene calls are TRBV13 and TRBJ2-1; D unclear. Trimming stripped 5 bases from V and 0 bases from J, with 11 bases between. The CDR3 loop spans 15 amino acids. Per germline, CDR1 PRHDT and CDR2 FYEKMQ (reference sequence). The CDR3 nucleotides are TGTGCCAGCAGCCCCACTGGTGGCTCCTACAATGAGCAGTTCTTC. This gives the protein CASSPTGGSYNEQFF.

The chain joins TRBV11-2 to TRBJ2-1; D remains unclear. CDR1 is SGHAT, CDR2 FQNNGV, per germline. There are 15 residues in the CDR3. V was trimmed by 0 bases and J by 5 bases, leaving 11 bases between them. The CDR3 nucleotides read TGTGCCAGCAGCTTAGAGGTGGTAGCCCACAATGAGCAGTTCTTC. Amino acid sequence: CASSLEVVAHNEQFF.

V and J are TRBV5-1 and TRBJ1-1, with D possibly TRBD1 on 6 matching bases. CDR3 length: 15 amino acids. V was pared by 0 bases and J by 7 bases, with 16 bases between. Germline CDR1 SGHRS, CDR2 YFSETQ. For the CDR3, the DNA is TGCGCCAGCAGCTTGGAGGGAGGGGGTTTGGGTGAAGCTTTCTTT. It is translated as CASSLEGGGLGEAFF.

The rearrangement joins TRBV19 to TRBJ1-1; no definite D call. Trimming cost V 4 bases and J 5 bases, with 17 bases left between them. This CDR3 has 15 amino acids. Per the germline V gene, CDR1 is LNHDA and CDR2 is SQIVND (reference sequence). This chain's CDR3 is CASSSRTGSVTEAFF. DNA for the CDR3: TGTGCCAGTAGTAGCAGGACGGGGAGTGTAACTGAAGCTTTCTTT.

This rearrangement joins TRBV11-2 to TRBJ2-1; 8 nucleotides line up with TRBD2. The CDR3 contains 16 residues. CDR1 and CDR2 from the germline V gene are SGHAT and FQNNGV. Unmatched junction bases numbered 5, after V lost 0 bases and J lost 4 bases. The CDR3 sequence: CASSLDLAGGYNEQFF. The CDR3, as DNA: TGTGCCAGCAGCTTAGATTTGGCGGGGGGTTACAATGAGCAGTTCTTC.

V is TRBV7-9 and J is TRBJ1-1, with 10 positions matching TRBD1. Losses at the gene ends were 5 bases for V and 7 bases for J; bases not matched to a gene: 7. The CDR3 is 14 amino acids. CDR1 is SEHNR and CDR2 is FQNEAQ in the germline V gene (reference sequence). Here the CDR3 reads CASSHPDRGLEAFF. In nucleotides, the CDR3 is TGTGCCAGCAGCCATCCCGACAGGGGGCTTGAAGCTTTCTTT.

The genes are TRBV10-2 and TRBJ2-1; TRBD2 agrees at 12 bases. Germline-derived CDR1 and CDR2 are WSHSY and SAAADI. The CDR3 totals 18 residues. V was clipped by 6 bases and J by 0 bases; unmatched bases: 9. The CDR3, as DNA: TGCGCCAGCAGACCCACCGGACTAGCGGGAAGCTCCTACAATGAGCAGTTCTTC. The encoded protein is CASRPTGLAGSSYNEQFF.

This rearrangement joins TRBV7-2 to TRBJ2-1; 11 nucleotides align to TRBD2. After removal of 5 bases from V and 2 bases from J, the junction contained 5 bases not matched to a gene. Germline CDR1 reads SGHTA; CDR2 reads FQGNSA. The CDR3 has 16 amino acids. CDR3 DNA sequence: TGTGCCAGCAGCCCCCATAGCGGGGGGGCCTACAATGAGCAGTTCTTC. It translates to CASSPHSGGAYNEQFF. Using reference TRBV7-2 and TRBJ2-1 for the parts outside the CDR3, the full variable domain is GAGVSQSPSNKVTEKGKDVELRCDPISGHTALYWYRQSLGQGLEFLIYFQGNSAPDKSGLPSDRFSAERTGGSVSTLTIQRTQQEDSAVYLCASSPHSGGAYNEQFFGPGTRLTVL.

The CDR3, as DNA: TGCAGTGCTACAACTGGAAACACCATATATTTT. The encoded protein is CSATTGNTIYF. The genes are TRBV20-1 and TRBJ1-3, with D unclear. The CDR3 spans 11 residues. Per germline, CDR1 DFQATT and CDR2 SNEGSKA (reference sequence). Trimming removed 4 bases from V and 2 bases from J, with 3 bases in between.

The chain joins TRBV7-3 to TRBJ2-5; TRBD1 is a possible D gene (5 bases). Deletions cut 4 bases from V and 7 bases from J, with 22 bases between. This CDR3 region has 16 residues. Germline CDR1 SGHTA, CDR2 FQGTGA. CDR3 sequence reads: CASSCFPRAAPWTQYF. The CDR3 nucleotides read TGTGCCAGCAGCTGTTTTCCCAGGGCAGCTCCGTGGACCCAGTACTTC.

V and J are TRBV9 and TRBJ1-1; the match to TRBD1 covers 12 bases. CDR1 is SGDLS, CDR2 YYNGEE, per germline. This CDR3 is 16 amino acids long. After removal of 5 bases from V and 4 bases from J, the junction contained 9 bases not matched to a gene. Written as DNA, the CDR3 is TGTGCCAGCAGGCCCGGGACAGGGGGCGCGAGCACTGAAGCTTTCTTT. Residues: CASRPGTGGASTEAFF.

The chain carries TRBV4-3 and TRBJ1-2, with a tentative D call TRBD1 (5 bases). The CDR3 extends over 14 amino acids. V shed 0 bases and J shed 5 bases, with 10 bases lying between them. CDR1 is LGHNA, CDR2 YSLEER, per germline. The CDR3 loop is CASSQDLEGYGYTF. DNA of the CDR3: TGCGCCAGCAGCCAAGATCTGGAGGGGTATGGCTACACCTTC.

The rearrangement joins TRBV19 to TRBJ1-5; 8 nucleotides agree with TRBD1. The length of the CDR3 is 16 residues. Trimming removed 6 bases from V and 6 bases from J; junction bases left unmatched: 13. In germline, CDR1 is LNHDA, CDR2 SQIVND (reference sequence). The CDR3 DNA is TGTGCCAGTAGGGTCAGGGCAGGGGGCTGGAGTCAGCCCCAGCATTTT. This encodes CASRVRAGGWSQPQHF.